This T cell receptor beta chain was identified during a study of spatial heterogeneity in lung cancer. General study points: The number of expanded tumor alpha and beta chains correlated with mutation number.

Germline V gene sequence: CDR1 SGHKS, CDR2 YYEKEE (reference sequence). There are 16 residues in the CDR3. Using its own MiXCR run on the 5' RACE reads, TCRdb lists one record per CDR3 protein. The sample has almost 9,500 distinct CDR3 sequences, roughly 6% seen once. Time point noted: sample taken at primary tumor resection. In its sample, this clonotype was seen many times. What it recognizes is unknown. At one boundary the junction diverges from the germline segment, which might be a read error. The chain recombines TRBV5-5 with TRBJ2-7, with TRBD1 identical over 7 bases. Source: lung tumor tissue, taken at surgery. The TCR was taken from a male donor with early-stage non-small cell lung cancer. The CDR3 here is CASSLSGTANSRLVDF. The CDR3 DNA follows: TGTGCCAGCAGCCTCTCCGGGACAGCGAACTCGCGTTTGGTTGACTTC.